This TCR beta chain is drawn from a study of beta chain features in type 1 diabetes. Study results and limitations: Shortening that was moderate but significant affected the TCRB CDR3s of Type 1 diabetes patients in all four CD4+ subsets. Sampled from patients, naive, central memory and Treg TCRB repertoires appeared more similar than those sampled from healthy donors.

This clone was detected only once. Its antigen is not identified. Sort purity for all populations was recorded as exceeding 98%. The study reverse transcribed the entire isolated RNA, so it sequenced expressed TCRB transcripts. TCRdb's copy holds only in-frame clones and misses some; the assay was immunoSEQ multiplex PCR. The profile shows about 660,000 clones, more than 12% of them singletons. Per germline, CDR1 SGHRS and CDR2 YFSETQ. The CDR3 spans 15 residues. Trimming removed 3 bases from V and 7 bases from J; junction bases left unmatched: 7. The sequencing sample was made of naive CD4+ T cells from blood. The V gene is TRBV5-1, the J gene TRBJ2-1, with TRBD1 matching 10 bases. The clonotype originates from a man aged 18 to 35 with type 1 diabetes. CDR3 loop: CASSSRDRGKNEQFF. CDR3 coding DNA: TGCGCCAGCAGCTCCCGGGACAGGGGCAAAAATGAGCAGTTCTTC.